The clone carrying this T cell receptor beta chain appeared once. This entry belongs to a study of blood T cell repertoires in COVID-19. Study-wide context: Sites in the United States, Italy and Spain provided acute and convalescent COVID-19 samples.

Under the authors' procedure: Scientists estimated how many nucleated cells there were by amplifying reference gene primers. Clones were read by immunoSEQ multiplex PCR, and TCRdb kept only the in-frame ones, dropping some. V and J calls plus clone size are reproduced from that table; the DNA served to infer D and trimming. The profile shows roughly 230,000 clones, roughly 83% of them singletons. The origin of this receptor is a woman between 45 and 60 years old with acute or convalescent COVID-19. Sequencing was performed on peripheral blood.

This chain's CDR3 is CASSLGQITDTQYF. CDR3 coding DNA: TGCGCCAGCAGCTTGGGGCAGATCACAGATACGCAGTATTTT. The chain couples TRBV5-1 to TRBJ2-3, with D unresolved. V was clipped by 0 bases and J by 2 bases, with 7 bases between them. The CDR3 contains 14 residues. Germline V gives CDR1 SGHRS, CDR2 YFSETQ.